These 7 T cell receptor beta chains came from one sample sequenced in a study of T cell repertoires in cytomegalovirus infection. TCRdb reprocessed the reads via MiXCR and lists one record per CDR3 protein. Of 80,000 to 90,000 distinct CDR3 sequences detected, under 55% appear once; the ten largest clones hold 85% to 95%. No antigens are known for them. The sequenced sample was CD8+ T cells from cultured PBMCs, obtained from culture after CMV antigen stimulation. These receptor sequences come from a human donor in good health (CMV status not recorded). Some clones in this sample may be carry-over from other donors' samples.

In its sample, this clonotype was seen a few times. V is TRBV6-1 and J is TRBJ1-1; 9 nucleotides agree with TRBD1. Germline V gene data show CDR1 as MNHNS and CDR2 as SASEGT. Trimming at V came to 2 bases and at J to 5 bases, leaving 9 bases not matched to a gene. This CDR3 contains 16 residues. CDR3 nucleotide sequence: TGTGCCAGCAGTGAACCTGGACAGGGGCGGTGGACTGAAGCTTTCTTT. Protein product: CASSEPGQGRWTEAFF.

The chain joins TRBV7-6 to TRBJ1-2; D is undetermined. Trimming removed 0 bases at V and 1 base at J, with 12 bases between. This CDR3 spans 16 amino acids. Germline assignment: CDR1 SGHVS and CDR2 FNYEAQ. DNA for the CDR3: TGTGCCAGCAGCTTAGCGCGGCAGAAACATAACTATGGCTACACCTTC. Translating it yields CASSLARQKHNYGYTF.

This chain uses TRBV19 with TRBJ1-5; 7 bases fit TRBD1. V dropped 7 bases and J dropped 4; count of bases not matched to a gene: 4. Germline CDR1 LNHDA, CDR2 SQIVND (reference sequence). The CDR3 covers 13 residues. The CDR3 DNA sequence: TGTGCCAGTACCCTACAGGGGAATCAGCCCCAGCATTTT. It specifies CASTLQGNQPQHF.

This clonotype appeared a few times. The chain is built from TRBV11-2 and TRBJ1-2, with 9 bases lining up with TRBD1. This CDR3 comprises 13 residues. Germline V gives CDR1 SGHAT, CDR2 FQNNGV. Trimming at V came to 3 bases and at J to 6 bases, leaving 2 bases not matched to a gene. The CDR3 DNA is TGTGCCAGCAGCTTGACAGGGGGTAATGGCTACACCTTC. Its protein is CASSLTGGNGYTF.

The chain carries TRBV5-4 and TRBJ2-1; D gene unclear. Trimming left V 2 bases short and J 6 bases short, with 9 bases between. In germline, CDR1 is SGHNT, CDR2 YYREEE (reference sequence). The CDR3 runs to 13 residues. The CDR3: CASSLGRTNEQFF. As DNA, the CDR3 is TGTGCCAGCAGCTTAGGACGAACCAATGAGCAGTTCTTC.

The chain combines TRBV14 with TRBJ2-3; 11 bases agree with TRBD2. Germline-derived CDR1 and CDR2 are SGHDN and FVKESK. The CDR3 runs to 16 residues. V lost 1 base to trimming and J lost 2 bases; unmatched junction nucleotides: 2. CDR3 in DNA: TGTGCCAGCAGCCAAGGACTAGCGGGGACCACAGATACGCAGTATTTT. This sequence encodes CASSQGLAGTTDTQYF.

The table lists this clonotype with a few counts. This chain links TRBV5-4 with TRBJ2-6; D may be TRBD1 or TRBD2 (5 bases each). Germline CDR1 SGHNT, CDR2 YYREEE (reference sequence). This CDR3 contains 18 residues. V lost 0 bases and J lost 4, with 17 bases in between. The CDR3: CASSLEGPLTSGANVLTF. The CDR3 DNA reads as TGTGCCAGCAGCTTGGAGGGACCTCTAACCTCCGGGGCCAACGTCCTGACTTTC.